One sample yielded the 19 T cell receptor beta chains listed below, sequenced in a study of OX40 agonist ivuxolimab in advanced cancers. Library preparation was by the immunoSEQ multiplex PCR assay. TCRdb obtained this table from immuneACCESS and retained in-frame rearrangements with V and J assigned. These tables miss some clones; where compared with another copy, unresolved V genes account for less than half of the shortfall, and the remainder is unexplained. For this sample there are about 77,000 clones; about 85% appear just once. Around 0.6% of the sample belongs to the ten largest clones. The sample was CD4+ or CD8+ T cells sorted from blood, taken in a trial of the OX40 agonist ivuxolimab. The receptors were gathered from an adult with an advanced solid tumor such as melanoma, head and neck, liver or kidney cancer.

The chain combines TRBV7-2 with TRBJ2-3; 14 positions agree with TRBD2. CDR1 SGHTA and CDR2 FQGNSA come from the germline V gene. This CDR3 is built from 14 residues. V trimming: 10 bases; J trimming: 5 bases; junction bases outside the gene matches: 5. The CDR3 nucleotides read TGTGCCACTCGACTAGCGGGGGGGGAAGATACGCAGTATTTT. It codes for CATRLAGGEDTQYF.

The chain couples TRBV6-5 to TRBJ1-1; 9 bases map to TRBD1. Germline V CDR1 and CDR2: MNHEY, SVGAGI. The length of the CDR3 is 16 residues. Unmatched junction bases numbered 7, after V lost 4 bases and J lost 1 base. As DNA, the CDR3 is TGTGCCAGCAGTTCCGAAGAACAGGGGGCGAACACTGAAGCTTTCTTT. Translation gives CASSSEEQGANTEAFF.

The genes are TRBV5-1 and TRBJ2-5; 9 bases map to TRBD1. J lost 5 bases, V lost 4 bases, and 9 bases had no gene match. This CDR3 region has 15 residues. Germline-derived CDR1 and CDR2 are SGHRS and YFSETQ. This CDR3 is CASSDPGQGTETQYF. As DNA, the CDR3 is TGCGCCAGCAGCGATCCTGGACAGGGGACTGAGACCCAGTACTTC.

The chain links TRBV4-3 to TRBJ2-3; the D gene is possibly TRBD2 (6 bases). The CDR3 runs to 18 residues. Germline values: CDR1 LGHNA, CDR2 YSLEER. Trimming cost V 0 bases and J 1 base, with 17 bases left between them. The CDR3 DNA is TGCGCCAGCAGCCAAGATTTCGTTCGGCGGGGAGGCACAGATACGCAGTATTTT. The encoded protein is CASSQDFVRRGGTDTQYF.

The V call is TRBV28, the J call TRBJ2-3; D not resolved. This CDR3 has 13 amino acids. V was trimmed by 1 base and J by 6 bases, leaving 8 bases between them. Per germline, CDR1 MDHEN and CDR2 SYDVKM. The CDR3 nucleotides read TGTGCCAGCAGTTTATATGATCCCGATACGCAGTATTTT. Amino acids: CASSLYDPDTQYF.

The CDR3 DNA reads TGTGCCAGCAGCTTATGGTCTGGGCCGGGGGCCAACGTCCTGACTTTC. It codes for CASSLWSGPGANVLTF. V usage is TRBV11-2 and J usage is TRBJ2-6, with D unresolved. V was pared by 2 bases and J by 4 bases, with 12 bases between. CDR1 is SGHAT, CDR2 FQNNGV, per germline. The CDR3 runs 16 residues.

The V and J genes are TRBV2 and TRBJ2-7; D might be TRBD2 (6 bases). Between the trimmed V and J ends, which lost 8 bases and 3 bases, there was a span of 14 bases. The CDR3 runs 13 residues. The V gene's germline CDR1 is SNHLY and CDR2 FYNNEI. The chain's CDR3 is CASGRSGLYEQYF. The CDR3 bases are TGTGCCAGCGGGCGGTCGGGACTCTACGAGCAGTACTTC.

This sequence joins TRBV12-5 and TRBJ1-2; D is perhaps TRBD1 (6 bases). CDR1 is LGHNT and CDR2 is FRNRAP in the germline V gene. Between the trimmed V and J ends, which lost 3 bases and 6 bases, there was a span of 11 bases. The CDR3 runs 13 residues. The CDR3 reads CASGFGTQDGYTF. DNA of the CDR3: TGTGCTAGTGGTTTTGGGACACAGGATGGCTACACCTTC.

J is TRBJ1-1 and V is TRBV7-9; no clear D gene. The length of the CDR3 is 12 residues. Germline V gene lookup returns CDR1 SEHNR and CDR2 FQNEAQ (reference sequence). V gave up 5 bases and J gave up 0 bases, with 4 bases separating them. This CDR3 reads CASSRLNTEAFF. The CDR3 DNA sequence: TGTGCCAGCAGCCGTTTGAACACTGAAGCTTTCTTT.

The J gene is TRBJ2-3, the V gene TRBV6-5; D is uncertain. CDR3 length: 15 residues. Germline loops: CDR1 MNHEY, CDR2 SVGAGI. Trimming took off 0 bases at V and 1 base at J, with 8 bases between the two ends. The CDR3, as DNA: TGTGCCAGCAGTTACTCGGGCCGACGCACAGATACGCAGTATTTT. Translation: CASSYSGRRTDTQYF.

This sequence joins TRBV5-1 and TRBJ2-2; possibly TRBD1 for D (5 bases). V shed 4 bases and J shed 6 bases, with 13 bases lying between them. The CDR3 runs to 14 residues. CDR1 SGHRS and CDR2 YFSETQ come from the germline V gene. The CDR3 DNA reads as TGCGCCAGCAGCCCACAGGTCAGCTCCGGGGAGCTGTTTTTT. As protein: CASSPQVSSGELFF.

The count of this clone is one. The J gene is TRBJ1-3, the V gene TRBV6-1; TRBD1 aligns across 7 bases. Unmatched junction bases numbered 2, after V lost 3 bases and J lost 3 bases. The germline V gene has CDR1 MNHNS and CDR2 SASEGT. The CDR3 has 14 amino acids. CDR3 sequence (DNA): TGTGCCAGCAGTGAGGACAGGCTTGGAAACACCATATATTTT. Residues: CASSEDRLGNTIYF.

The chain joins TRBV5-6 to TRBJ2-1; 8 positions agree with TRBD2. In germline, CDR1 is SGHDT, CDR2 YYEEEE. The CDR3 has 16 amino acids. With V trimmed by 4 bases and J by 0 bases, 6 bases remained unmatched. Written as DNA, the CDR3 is TGTGCCAGCAGCCCCGGGGGGGGTAGCTCCTACAATGAGCAGTTCTTC. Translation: CASSPGGGSSYNEQFF. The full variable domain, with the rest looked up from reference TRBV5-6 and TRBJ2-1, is DAGVTQSPTHLIKTRGQQVTLRCSPKSGHDTVSWYQQALGQGPQFIFQYYEEEERQRGNFPDRFSGHQFPNYSSELNVNALLLGDSALYLCASSPGGGSSYNEQFFGPGTRLTVL.

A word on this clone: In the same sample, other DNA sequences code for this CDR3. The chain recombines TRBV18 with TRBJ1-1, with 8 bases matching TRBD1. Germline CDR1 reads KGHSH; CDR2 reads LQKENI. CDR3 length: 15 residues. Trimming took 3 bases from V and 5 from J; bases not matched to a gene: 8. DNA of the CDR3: TGTGCCAGCTCACCCCCAGGGGGCGCGGGAACTGAAGCTTTCTTT. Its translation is CASSPPGGAGTEAFF.

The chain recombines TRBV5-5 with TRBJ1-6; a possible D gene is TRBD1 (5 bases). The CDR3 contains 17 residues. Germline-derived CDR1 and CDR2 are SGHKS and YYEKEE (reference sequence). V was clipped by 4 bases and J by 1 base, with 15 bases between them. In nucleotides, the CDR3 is TGTGCCAGCAGCCCGGGGGTTGCCGGTTCCTATAATTCACCCCTCCACTTT. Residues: CASSPGVAGSYNSPLHF.

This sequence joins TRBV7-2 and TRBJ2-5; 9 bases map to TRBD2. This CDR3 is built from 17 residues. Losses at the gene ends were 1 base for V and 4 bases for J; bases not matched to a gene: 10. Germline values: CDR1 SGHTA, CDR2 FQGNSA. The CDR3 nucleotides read TGTGCCAGCAGCTTAGGGGATGTGGCGGGGGGGAGAGAGACCCAGTACTTC. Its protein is CASSLGDVAGGRETQYF.

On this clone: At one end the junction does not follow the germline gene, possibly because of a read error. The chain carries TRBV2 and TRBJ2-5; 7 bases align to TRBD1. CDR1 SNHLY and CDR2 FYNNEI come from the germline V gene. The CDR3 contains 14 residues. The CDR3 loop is CASRLDRDQEAQYF. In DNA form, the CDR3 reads TGTGCCAGCAGGCTTGACAGGGACCAAGAGGCCCAGTACTTC.

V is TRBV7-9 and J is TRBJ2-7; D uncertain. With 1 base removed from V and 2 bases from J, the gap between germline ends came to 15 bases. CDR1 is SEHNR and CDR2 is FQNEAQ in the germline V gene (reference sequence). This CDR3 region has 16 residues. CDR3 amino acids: CASSLGALLGAYEQYF. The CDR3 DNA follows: TGTGCCAGCAGCTTAGGTGCGCTGCTTGGGGCCTACGAGCAGTACTTC.

The CDR3 DNA reads TGTGCCAGCAGCTGGTTACAGGGGGGAGGTCAGCCCCAGCATTTT. Its protein is CASSWLQGGGQPQHF. The J gene is TRBJ1-5, the V gene TRBV5-5; 8 bases match TRBD1. Trimming cost V 3 bases and J 6 bases; bases outside gene matches: 8. The CDR3 spans 15 residues. Germline V gene data show CDR1 as SGHKS and CDR2 as YYEKEE (reference sequence).